One TCR beta chain is described in this entry. Enrollees, about 18 to 95 years old, lived in approximately 24 US areas. With V trimmed by 6 bases and J by 5 bases, 10 bases remained unmatched. Germline V gene data show CDR1 as SGHAT and CDR2 as FQDESV (reference sequence). The CDR3 length is 15 residues. The data were taken from a study of blood T cell repertoires in COVID-19. Study-level background: Samples of COVID-19 (acute and convalescent) were obtained from the United States, Italy and Spain. Sources were T cells, B-cell-depleted T cells, or PBMCs; the material itself was cDNA or gDNA.

Original processing methods: Estimated nucleated cell counts came from reference gene primer amplification. The data were produced by immunoSEQ multiplex PCR, yet TCRdb's version contains in-frame clones alone and is incomplete. That table supplies the V and J calls and clone size; D and trimming were determined from the DNA. The repertoire includes fewer than 300,000 clones, approximately 91% of them detected once, and 2.3% sits in the top ten. Specimen: PBMCs or T cells enriched from blood (not recorded which). The rearrangement joins TRBV11-1 to TRBJ1-1; 9 positions agree with TRBD1. The sequence was collected from a woman aged 40 to 50 with acute COVID-19. Here the CDR3 DNA reads TGTGCCAGCAGAGCCCCAGGGACAGGGAGGACTGAAGCTTTCTTT. This translates into CASRAPGTGRTEAFF. Variable domain in full (rest from reference TRBV11-1 and TRBJ1-1): EAEVAQSPRYKITEKSQAVAFWCDPISGHATLYWYRQILGQGPELLVQFQDESVVDDSQLPKDRFSAERLKGVDSTLKIQPAELGDSAMYLCASRAPGTGRTEAFFGQGTRLTVV.